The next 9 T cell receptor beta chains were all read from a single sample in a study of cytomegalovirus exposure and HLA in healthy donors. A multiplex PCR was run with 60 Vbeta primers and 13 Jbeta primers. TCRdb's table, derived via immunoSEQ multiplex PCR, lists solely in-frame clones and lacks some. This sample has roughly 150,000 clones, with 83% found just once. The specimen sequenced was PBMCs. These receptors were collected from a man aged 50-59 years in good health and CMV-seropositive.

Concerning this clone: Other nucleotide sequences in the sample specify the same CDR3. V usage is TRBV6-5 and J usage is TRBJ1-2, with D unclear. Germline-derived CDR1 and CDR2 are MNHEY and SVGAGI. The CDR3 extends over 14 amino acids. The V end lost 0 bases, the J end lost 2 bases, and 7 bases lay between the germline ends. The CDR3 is CASSYSGRNYGYTF. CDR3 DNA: TGTGCCAGCAGTTACTCGGGCAGAAACTATGGCTACACCTTC.

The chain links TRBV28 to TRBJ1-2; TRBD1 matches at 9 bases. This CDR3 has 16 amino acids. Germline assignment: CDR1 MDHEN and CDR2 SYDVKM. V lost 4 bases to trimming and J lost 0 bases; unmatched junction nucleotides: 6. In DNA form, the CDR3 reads TGTGCCAGCAGTTCTCCCGGGACAGGGACTAACTATGGCTACACCTTC. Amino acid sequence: CASSSPGTGTNYGYTF.

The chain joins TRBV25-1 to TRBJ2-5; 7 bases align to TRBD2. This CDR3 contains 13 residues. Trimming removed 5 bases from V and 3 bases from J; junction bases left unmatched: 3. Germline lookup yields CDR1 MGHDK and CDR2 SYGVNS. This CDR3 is CASSWGGEETQYF. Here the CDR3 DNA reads TGTGCCAGCAGTTGGGGGGGTGAAGAGACCCAGTACTTC.

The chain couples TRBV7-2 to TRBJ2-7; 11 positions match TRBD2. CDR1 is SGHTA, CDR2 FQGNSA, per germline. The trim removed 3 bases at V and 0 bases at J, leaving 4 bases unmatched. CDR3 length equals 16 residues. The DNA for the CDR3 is TGTGCCAGCAGCTTCCTAGCGGGGGGAAGCTCCTACGAGCAGTACTTC. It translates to CASSFLAGGSSYEQYF.

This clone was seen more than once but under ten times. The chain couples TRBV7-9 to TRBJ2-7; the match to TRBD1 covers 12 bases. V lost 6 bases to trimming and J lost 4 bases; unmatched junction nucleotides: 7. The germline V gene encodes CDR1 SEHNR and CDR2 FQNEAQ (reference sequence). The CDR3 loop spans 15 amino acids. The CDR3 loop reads CASSSRDRGHYEQYF. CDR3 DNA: TGTGCCAGCAGTTCCCGGGACAGGGGGCATTACGAGCAGTACTTC.

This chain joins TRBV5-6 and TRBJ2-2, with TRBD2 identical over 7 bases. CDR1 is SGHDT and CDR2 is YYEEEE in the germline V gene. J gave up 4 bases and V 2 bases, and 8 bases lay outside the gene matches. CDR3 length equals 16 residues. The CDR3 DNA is TGTGCCAGCAGCTTTCTCCGCGGGAGTACCACCGGGGAGCTGTTTTTT. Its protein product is CASSFLRGSTTGELFF. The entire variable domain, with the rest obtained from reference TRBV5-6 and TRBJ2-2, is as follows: DAGVTQSPTHLIKTRGQQVTLRCSPKSGHDTVSWYQQALGQGPQFIFQYYEEEERQRGNFPDRFSGHQFPNYSSELNVNALLLGDSALYLCASSFLRGSTTGELFFGEGSRLTVL.

CDR3 nucleotides: TGTGCCAGCAGCCACCCCCTCGACAGGGCATCCTACAATGAGCAGTTCTTC. Its translation: CASSHPLDRASYNEQFF. J is TRBJ2-1 and V is TRBV7-9; TRBD1 agrees at 7 bases. Germline values: CDR1 SEHNR, CDR2 FQNEAQ (reference sequence). V dropped 5 bases and J dropped 1; count of bases not matched to a gene: 11. CDR3 length: 17 residues.

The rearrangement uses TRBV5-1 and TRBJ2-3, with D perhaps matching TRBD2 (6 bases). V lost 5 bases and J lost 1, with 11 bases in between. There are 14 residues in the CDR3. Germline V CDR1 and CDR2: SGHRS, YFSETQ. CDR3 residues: CASSTGGGTDTQYF. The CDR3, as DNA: TGCGCCAGCAGTACCGGCGGGGGCACAGATACGCAGTATTTT.

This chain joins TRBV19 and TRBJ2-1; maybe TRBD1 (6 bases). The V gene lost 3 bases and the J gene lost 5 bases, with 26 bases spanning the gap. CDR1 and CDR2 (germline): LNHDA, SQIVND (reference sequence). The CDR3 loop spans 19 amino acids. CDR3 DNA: TGTGCCAGTAGTATCCCCGACACGGTCGCCCAGGGGATCCACAATGAGCAGTTCTTC. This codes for CASSIPDTVAQGIHNEQFF.